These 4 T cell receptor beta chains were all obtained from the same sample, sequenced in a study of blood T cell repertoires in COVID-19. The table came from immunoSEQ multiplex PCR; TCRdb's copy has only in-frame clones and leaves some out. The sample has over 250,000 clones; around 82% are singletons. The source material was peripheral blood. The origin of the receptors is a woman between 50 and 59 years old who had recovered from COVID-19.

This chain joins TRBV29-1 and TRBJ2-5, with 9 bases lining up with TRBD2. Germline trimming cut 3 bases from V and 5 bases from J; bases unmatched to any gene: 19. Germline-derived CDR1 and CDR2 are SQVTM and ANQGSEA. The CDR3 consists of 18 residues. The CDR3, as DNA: TGCAGCGTTGAGGGCAGGGCTAGCGGGGCGTTAAGTGCGGAGACCCAGTACTTC. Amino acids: CSVEGRASGALSAETQYF.

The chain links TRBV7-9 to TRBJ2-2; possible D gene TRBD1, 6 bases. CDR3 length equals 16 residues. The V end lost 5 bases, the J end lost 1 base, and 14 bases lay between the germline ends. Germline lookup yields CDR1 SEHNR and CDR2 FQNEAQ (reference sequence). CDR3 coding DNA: TGTGCCAGCAGCCATCAAGGGACACAGAACACCGGGGAGCTGTTTTTT. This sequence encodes CASSHQGTQNTGELFF.

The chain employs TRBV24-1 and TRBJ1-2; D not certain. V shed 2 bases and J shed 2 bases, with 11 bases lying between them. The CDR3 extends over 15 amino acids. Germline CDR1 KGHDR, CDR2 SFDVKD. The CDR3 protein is CATSDSGKGNYGYTF. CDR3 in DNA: TGTGCCACCAGTGATTCCGGGAAGGGAAACTATGGCTACACCTTC.

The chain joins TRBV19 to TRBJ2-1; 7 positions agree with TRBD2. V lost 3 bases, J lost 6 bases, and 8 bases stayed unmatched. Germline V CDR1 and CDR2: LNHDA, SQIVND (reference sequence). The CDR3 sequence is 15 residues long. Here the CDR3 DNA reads TGTGCCAGTAGTATTGGGAGGGCCCTAATCAATGAGCAGTTCTTC. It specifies CASSIGRALINEQFF. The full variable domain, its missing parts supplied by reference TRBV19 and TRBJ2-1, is DGGITQSPKYLFRKEGQNVTLSCEQNLNHDAMYWYRQDPGQGLRLIYYSQIVNDFQKGDIAEGYSVSREKKESFPLTVTSAQKNPTAFYLCASSIGRALINEQFFGPGTRLTVL.